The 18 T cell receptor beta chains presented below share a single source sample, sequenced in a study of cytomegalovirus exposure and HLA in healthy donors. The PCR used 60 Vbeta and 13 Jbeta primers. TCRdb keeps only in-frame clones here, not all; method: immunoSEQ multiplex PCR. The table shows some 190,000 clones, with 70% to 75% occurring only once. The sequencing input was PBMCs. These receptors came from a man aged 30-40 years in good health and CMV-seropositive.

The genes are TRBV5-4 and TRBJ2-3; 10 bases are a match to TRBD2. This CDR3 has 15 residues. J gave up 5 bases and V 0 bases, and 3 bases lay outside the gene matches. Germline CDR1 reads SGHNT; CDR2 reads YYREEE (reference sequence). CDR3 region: CASSLGLAGQDTQYF. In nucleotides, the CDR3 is TGTGCCAGCAGCTTGGGACTAGCGGGTCAAGATACGCAGTATTTT.

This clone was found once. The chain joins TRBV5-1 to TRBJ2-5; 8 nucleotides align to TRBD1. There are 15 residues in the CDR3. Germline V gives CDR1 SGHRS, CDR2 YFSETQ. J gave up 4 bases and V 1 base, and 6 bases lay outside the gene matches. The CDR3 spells CASSLYVGTGETQYF. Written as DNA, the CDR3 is TGCGCCAGCAGCTTGTACGTTGGGACAGGAGAGACCCAGTACTTC. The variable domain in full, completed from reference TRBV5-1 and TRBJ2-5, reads KAGVTQTPRYLIKTRGQQVTLSCSPISGHRSVSWYQQTPGQGLQFLFEYFSETQRNKGNFPGRFSGRQFSNSRSEMNVSTLELGDSALYLCASSLYVGTGETQYFGPGTRLLVL.

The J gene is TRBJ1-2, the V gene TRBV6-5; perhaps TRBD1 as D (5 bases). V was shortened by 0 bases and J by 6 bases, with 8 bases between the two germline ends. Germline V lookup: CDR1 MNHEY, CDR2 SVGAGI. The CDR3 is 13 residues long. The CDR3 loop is CASSYSGRDGYTF. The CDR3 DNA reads TGTGCCAGCAGTTACTCGGGCAGGGATGGCTACACCTTC.

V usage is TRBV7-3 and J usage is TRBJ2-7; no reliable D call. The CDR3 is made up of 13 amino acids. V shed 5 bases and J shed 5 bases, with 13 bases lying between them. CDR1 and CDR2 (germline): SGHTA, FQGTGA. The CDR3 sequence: CASSPRSPDEQYF. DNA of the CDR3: TGTGCCAGCAGCCCCCGCAGTCCCGACGAGCAGTACTTC.

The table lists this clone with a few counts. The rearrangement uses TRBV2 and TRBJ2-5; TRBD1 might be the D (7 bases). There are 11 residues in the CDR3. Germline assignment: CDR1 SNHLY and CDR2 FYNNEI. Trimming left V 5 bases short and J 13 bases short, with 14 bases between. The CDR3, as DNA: TGTGCCAGCAGTCTACGACAGGGAGGGTACTTC. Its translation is CASSLRQGGYF. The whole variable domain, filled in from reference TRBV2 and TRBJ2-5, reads EPEVTQTPSHQVTQMGQEVILRCVPISNHLYFYWYRQILGQKVEFLVSFYNNEISEKSEIFDDQFSVERPDGSNFTLKIRSTKLEDSAMYFCASSLRQGGYFGPGTRLLVL.

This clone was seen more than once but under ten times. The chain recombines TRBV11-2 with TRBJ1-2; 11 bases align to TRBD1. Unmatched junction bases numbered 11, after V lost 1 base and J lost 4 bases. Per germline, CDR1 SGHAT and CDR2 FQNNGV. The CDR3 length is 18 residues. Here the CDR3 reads CASSLAGTGGAGGYGYTF. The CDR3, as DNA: TGTGCCAGCAGCTTAGCCGGGACAGGGGGTGCCGGGGGCTATGGCTACACCTTC.

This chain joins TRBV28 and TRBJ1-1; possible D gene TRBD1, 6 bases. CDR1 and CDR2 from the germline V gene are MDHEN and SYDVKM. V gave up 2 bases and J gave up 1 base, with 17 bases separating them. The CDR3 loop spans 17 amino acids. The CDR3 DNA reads TGTGCCAGCAGTTTACCGCCAGGGGCGGGGGCGAACACTGAAGCTTTCTTT. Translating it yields CASSLPPGAGANTEAFF.

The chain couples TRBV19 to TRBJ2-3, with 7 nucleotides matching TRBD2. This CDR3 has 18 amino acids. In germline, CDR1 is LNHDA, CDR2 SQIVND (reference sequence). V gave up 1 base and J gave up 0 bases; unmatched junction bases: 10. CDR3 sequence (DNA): TGTGCCAGTAGTATAGGCTGGCGGGGGAGCTCTAGCACAGATACGCAGTATTTT. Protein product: CASSIGWRGSSSTDTQYF.

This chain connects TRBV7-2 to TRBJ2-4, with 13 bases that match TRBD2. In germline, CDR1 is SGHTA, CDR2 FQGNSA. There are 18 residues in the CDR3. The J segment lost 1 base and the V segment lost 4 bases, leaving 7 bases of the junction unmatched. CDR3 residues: CASSSGTSGAFAKNIQYF. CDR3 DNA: TGTGCCAGCAGCTCCGGGACTAGCGGGGCCTTCGCCAAAAACATTCAGTACTTC.

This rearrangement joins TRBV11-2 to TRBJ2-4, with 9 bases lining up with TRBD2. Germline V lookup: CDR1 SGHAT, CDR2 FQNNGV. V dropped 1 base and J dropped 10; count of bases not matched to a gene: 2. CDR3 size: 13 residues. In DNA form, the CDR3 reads TGTGCCAGCAGCTTAGGGCGGGAGGGTATTCAGTACTTC. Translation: CASSLGREGIQYF. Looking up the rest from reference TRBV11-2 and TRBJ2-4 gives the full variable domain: EAGVAQSPRYKIIEKRQSVAFWCNPISGHATLYWYQQILGQGPKLLIQFQNNGVVDDSQLPKDRFSAERLKGVDSTLKIQPAKLEDSAVYLCASSLGREGIQYFGAGTRLSVL.

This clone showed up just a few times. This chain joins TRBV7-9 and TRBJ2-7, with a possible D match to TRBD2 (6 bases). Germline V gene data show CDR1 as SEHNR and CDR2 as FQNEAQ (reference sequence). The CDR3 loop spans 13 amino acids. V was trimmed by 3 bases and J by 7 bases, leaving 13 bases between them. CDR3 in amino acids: CASSFSSVGEQYF. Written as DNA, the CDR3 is TGTGCCAGCAGCTTTTCTAGCGTAGGGGAGCAGTACTTC.

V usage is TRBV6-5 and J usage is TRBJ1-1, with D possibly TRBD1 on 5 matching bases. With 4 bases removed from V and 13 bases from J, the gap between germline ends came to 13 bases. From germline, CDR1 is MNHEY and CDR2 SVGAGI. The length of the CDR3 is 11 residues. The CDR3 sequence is CASSSPGWFFF. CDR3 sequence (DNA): TGTGCCAGCAGTTCCCCAGGGTGGTTTTTCTTT.

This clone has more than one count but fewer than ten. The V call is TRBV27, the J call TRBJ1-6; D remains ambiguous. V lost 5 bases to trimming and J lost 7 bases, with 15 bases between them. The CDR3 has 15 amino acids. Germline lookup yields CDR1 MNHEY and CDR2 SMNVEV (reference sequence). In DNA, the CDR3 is TGTGCCAGCAGTCCCGACTACTTGCACAATTCACCCCTCCACTTT. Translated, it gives CASSPDYLHNSPLHF.

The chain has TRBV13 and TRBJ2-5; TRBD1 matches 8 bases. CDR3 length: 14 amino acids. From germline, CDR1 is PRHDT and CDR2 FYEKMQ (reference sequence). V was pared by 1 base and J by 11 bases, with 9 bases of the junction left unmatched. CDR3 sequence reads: CASSLAQGAWEQYF. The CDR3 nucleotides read TGTGCCAGCAGCTTAGCCCAGGGGGCGTGGGAGCAGTACTTC.

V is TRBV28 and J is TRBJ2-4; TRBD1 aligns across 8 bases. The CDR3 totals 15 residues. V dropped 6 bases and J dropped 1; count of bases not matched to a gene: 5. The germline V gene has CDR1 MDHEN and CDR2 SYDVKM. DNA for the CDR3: TGTGCCAGCAGCTGGACAGGGTTCGCCAAAAACATTCAGTACTTC. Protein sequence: CASSWTGFAKNIQYF.

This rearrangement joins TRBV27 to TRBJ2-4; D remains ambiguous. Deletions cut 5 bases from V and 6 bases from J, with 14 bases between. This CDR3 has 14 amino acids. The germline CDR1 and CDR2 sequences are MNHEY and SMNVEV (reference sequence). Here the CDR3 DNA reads TGTGCCAGCAGTCCCACCGGGTCCTTAAACATTCAGTACTTC. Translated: CASSPTGSLNIQYF.

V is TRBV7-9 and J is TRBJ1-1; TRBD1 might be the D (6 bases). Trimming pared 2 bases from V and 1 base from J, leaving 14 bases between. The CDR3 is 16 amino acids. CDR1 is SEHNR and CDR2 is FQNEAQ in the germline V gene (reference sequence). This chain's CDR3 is CASSLMGGARNTEAFF. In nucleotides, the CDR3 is TGTGCCAGCAGCTTAATGGGGGGGGCGCGGAACACTGAAGCTTTCTTT.

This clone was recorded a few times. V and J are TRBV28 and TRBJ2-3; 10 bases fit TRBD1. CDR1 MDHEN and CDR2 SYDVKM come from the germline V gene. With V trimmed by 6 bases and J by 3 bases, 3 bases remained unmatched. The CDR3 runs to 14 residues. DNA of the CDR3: TGTGCCAGCAGCAGGACAGGGGGAACAGATACGCAGTATTTT. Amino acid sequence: CASSRTGGTDTQYF. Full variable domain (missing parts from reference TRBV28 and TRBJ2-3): DVKVTQSSRYLVKRTGEKVFLECVQDMDHENMFWYRQDPGLGLRLIYFSYDVKMKEKGDIPEGYSVSREKKERFSLILESASTNQTSMYLCASSRTGGTDTQYFGPGTRLTVL.